These 24 T cell receptor beta chains share one sample of origin, sequenced in a study of T cell responses to AZD1222 COVID-19 vaccine. Libraries were prepared by immunoSEQ multiplex PCR; TCRdb keeps only in-frame clonotypes and omits some of them. The table has approximately 130,000 clones, roughly 93% seen once. The source was peripheral blood, collected on day 0 of AZD1222 vaccination. These TCRs come from an adult in good health.

This chain links TRBV28 with TRBJ2-2; possibly TRBD1 for D (6 bases). Germline V gene data show CDR1 as MDHEN and CDR2 as SYDVKM. The CDR3 sequence is 16 residues long. The V end was cut by 6 bases, the J end by 1 base, with 15 bases between. The CDR3 sequence is CASRPPGHLNTGELFF. CDR3 DNA: TGTGCCAGCAGGCCTCCGGGACACCTGAACACCGGGGAGCTGTTTTTT.

V usage is TRBV28 and J usage is TRBJ1-1; D not resolved. CDR3 length equals 13 residues. V was clipped by 2 bases and J by 4 bases, with 8 bases between them. CDR1 is MDHEN and CDR2 is SYDVKM in the germline V gene. CDR3 protein: CASSLGPRTEAFF. The CDR3 coding sequence is TGTGCCAGCAGTTTAGGTCCACGCACTGAAGCTTTCTTT.

In DNA, the CDR3 is TGTGCCAGCAGTCCCAGGGGTCTCAAAGGGGCTTTCTTT. Its translation is CASSPRGLKGAFF. This rearrangement joins TRBV12-3 or TRBV12-4 to TRBJ1-1; the D gene is possibly TRBD1 (6 bases). The CDR3 is made up of 13 amino acids. V was trimmed by 5 bases and J by 11 bases, leaving 18 bases between them.

The sample holds one count of this clone. The chain joins TRBV29-1 to TRBJ2-7, with 8 bases fitting TRBD2. The V segment lost 7 bases and the J segment 4 bases; nucleotides outside the gene matches: 24. CDR1 SQVTM and CDR2 ANQGSEA come from the germline V gene. The CDR3 length is 18 residues. CDR3 protein: CSAFSLREAARGVYEQYF. The CDR3 DNA reads TGCAGCGCGTTCTCCCTGCGGGAGGCTGCCCGCGGAGTTTACGAGCAGTACTTC.

The chain has TRBV5-6 and TRBJ1-4; D possibly corresponds to TRBD1 (5 bases). Germline CDR1 is SGHDT and CDR2 is YYEEEE. V lost 0 bases, J lost 2 bases, and 11 bases lay in between. This CDR3 spans 16 amino acids. CDR3 DNA sequence: TGTGCCAGCAGCTTGGGAGGGTCAGGGACTAATGAAAAACTGTTTTTT. Residues: CASSLGGSGTNEKLFF.

The genes are TRBV28 and TRBJ1-3; unclear D gene. The CDR3 runs 17 residues. Trimming cost V 2 bases and J 2 bases, with 16 bases left between them. Germline loops: CDR1 MDHEN, CDR2 SYDVKM. The CDR3 DNA reads TGTGCCAGCAGTTTAACCCCACTCTGGCAAGCTGGAAACACCATATATTTT. Encoded protein: CASSLTPLWQAGNTIYF. Looking up the rest from reference TRBV28 and TRBJ1-3 gives the full variable domain: DVKVTQSSRYLVKRTGEKVFLECVQDMDHENMFWYRQDPGLGLRLIYFSYDVKMKEKGDIPEGYSVSREKKERFSLILESASTNQTSMYLCASSLTPLWQAGNTIYFGEGSWLTVV.

This rearrangement joins TRBV7-2 to TRBJ2-5; tentatively, D is TRBD2 (6 bases). Trimming stripped 0 bases from V and 5 bases from J, with 10 bases between. CDR3 length: 14 residues. Looked up from germline, CDR1 is SGHTA and CDR2 is FQGNSA. This CDR3 is CASSLATSRETQYF. CDR3 bases: TGTGCCAGCAGCTTAGCCACTAGCAGGGAGACCCAGTACTTC.

The CDR3 here is CASVQGPVSEKLFF. The CDR3 bases are TGTGCCAGTGTACAGGGTCCGGTATCTGAAAAACTGTTTTTT. This chain uses TRBV2 with TRBJ1-4, with a weak D call TRBD1 (6 bases). The CDR3 length is 14 residues. Trimming stripped 9 bases from V and 7 bases from J, with 18 bases between. Germline loops: CDR1 SNHLY, CDR2 FYNNEI. The complete variable domain, with remaining parts taken from reference TRBV2 and TRBJ1-4, reads EPEVTQTPSHQVTQMGQEVILRCVPISNHLYFYWYRQILGQKVEFLVSFYNNEISEKSEIFDDQFSVERPDGSNFTLKIRSTKLEDSAMYFCASVQGPVSEKLFFGSGTQLSVL.

The chain joins TRBV27 to TRBJ1-6; unclear D gene. The V end lost 5 bases, the J end lost 4 bases, and 9 bases lay between the germline ends. This CDR3 contains 14 residues. CDR1 MNHEY and CDR2 SMNVEV come from the germline V gene (reference sequence). The CDR3 is CASSITGYNSPLHF. The CDR3 region has the DNA TGTGCCAGCAGTATCACCGGTTATAATTCACCCCTCCACTTT.

The V call is TRBV27, the J call TRBJ2-3; D is uncertain. CDR1 and CDR2 (germline): MNHEY, SMNVEV (reference sequence). The CDR3 extends over 15 amino acids. V was shortened by 4 bases and J by 3 bases, with 14 bases between the two germline ends. In DNA, the CDR3 is TGTGCCAGCAGTTGGCAGCACCCCCGGACAGATACGCAGTATTTT. Translated, it gives CASSWQHPRTDTQYF.

The J gene is TRBJ2-7, the V gene TRBV30, with TRBD1 matching over 10 bases. Trimming at V came to 1 base and at J to 2 bases, leaving 11 bases not matched to a gene. This CDR3 has 17 amino acids. Germline loops: CDR1 GTSNPN, CDR2 SVGIG (reference sequence). The CDR3 DNA sequence: TGTGCCTGGAGTGCCAGCCAGGGACAGGGGCTAACCTACGAGCAGTACTTC. Translation: CAWSASQGQGLTYEQYF.

The chain joins TRBV6-4 to TRBJ2-1, with a tentative D call TRBD2 (5 bases). CDR1 and CDR2 (germline): MRHNA, SNTAGT. The CDR3 consists of 13 residues. Trimming cost V 3 bases and J 10 bases, with 13 bases left between them. CDR3 nucleotide sequence: TGTGCCAGCAGTGAAGAGGAGGCCGGGGAGCAGTTCTTC. Amino acids: CASSEEEAGEQFF.

The chain employs TRBV13 and TRBJ2-1; 8 bases agree with TRBD2. V lost 4 bases to trimming and J lost 7 bases; unmatched junction nucleotides: 12. The CDR3 is 16 amino acids. The germline gives CDR1 PRHDT, CDR2 FYEKMQ (reference sequence). The CDR3 loop reads CASSSLAGGPGNEQFF. In DNA, the CDR3 is TGTGCCAGCAGCTCTCTTGCGGGAGGCCCCGGGAATGAGCAGTTCTTC.

The V and J genes are TRBV7-9 and TRBJ1-4, with D possibly being TRBD1 (5 bases). This CDR3 comprises 12 residues. Germline V gene lookup returns CDR1 SEHNR and CDR2 FQNEAQ (reference sequence). V was cut by 6 bases and J by 8 bases, with 10 bases left in between. The CDR3 nucleotides are TGTGCCAGCAGTTCTTACAGGGAAAAACTGTTTTTT. It is translated as CASSSYREKLFF.

This clone is a singleton in its sample. This sequence joins TRBV28 and TRBJ1-2; 12 bases fit TRBD1. The CDR3 is made up of 15 amino acids. In germline, CDR1 is MDHEN, CDR2 SYDVKM. V was pared by 6 bases and J by 14 bases, with 16 bases of the junction left unmatched. The DNA of the CDR3 is TGTGCCAGCAGATTGACCCCGGGACAGGGGGCCTTGCGGACCTTC. This codes for CASRLTPGQGALRTF.

This chain connects TRBV12-3 or TRBV12-4 to TRBJ1-5, with D perhaps matching TRBD1 (6 bases). The CDR3 has 13 residues. V was cut by 2 bases and J by 7 bases, with 9 bases left in between. The CDR3 spells CASSLSGEQPQHF. The DNA for the CDR3 is TGTGCCAGCAGTTTATCAGGGGAGCAGCCCCAGCATTTT.

This clone was seen just once. V is TRBV19 and J is TRBJ1-5; TRBD1 matches 7 bases. The ends lost 6 bases at V and 2 bases at J; junction bases unmatched: 10. The CDR3 contains 16 residues. Germline V lookup: CDR1 LNHDA, CDR2 SQIVND (reference sequence). Here the CDR3 reads CASSQSTGVGNQPQHF. The CDR3 DNA reads TGTGCCAGTAGCCAAAGTACAGGGGTTGGCAATCAGCCCCAGCATTTT. Full variable domain (outside the CDR3, taken from reference TRBV19 and TRBJ1-5): DGGITQSPKYLFRKEGQNVTLSCEQNLNHDAMYWYRQDPGQGLRLIYYSQIVNDFQKGDIAEGYSVSREKKESFPLTVTSAQKNPTAFYLCASSQSTGVGNQPQHFGDGTRLSIL.

V and J are TRBV5-1 and TRBJ2-5; D call uncertain. The CDR3 is 14 amino acids. From germline, CDR1 is SGHRS and CDR2 YFSETQ. V was cut by 0 bases and J by 1 base, with 7 bases left in between. CDR3 protein: CASSLGSVQETQYF. The CDR3 DNA is TGCGCCAGCAGCTTGGGGTCGGTCCAAGAGACCCAGTACTTC. The whole variable domain, filled in from reference TRBV5-1 and TRBJ2-5, reads KAGVTQTPRYLIKTRGQQVTLSCSPISGHRSVSWYQQTPGQGLQFLFEYFSETQRNKGNFPGRFSGRQFSNSRSEMNVSTLELGDSALYLCASSLGSVQETQYFGPGTRLLVL.

This chain joins TRBV2 and TRBJ2-3; perhaps TRBD2 as D (5 bases). V was trimmed by 6 bases and J by 0 bases, leaving 16 bases between them. Germline assignment: CDR1 SNHLY and CDR2 FYNNEI. The CDR3 length is 16 residues. The CDR3 protein is CASSDSRLPSTDTQYF. The CDR3 nucleotides are TGTGCCAGCAGCGATAGTAGACTACCTAGCACAGATACGCAGTATTTT.

The chain joins TRBV10-1 to TRBJ1-1; 7 nucleotides agree with TRBD1. The CDR3 consists of 17 residues. The V segment lost 2 bases and the J segment 5 bases; nucleotides outside the gene matches: 14. Germline V gene lookup returns CDR1 WNHNN and CDR2 SYGVQD (reference sequence). CDR3 nucleotides: TGCGCCAGCAGTGAGAGGAAGGAGGGGGCGAGGGGAACTGAAGCTTTCTTT. It is translated as CASSERKEGARGTEAFF.

The chain employs TRBV29-1 and TRBJ2-7; D may be TRBD1 (6 bases). V gave up 4 bases and J gave up 5 bases, with 12 bases separating them. This CDR3 contains 12 residues. Germline values: CDR1 SQVTM, CDR2 ANQGSEA. The CDR3 nucleotides are TGCAGCGTTGGCGGCAGGGGCGACGAGCAGTACTTC. Translation: CSVGGRGDEQYF.

The V gene is TRBV4-1, the J gene TRBJ1-2; 7 bases agree with TRBD1. Unmatched junction bases numbered 8, after V lost 4 bases and J lost 3 bases. Per germline, CDR1 MGHRA and CDR2 YSYEKL. The CDR3 has 15 residues. In DNA form, the CDR3 reads TGCGCCAGCAGCCTCGTAACAGGGGTGGACTATGGCTACACCTTC. Encoded protein: CASSLVTGVDYGYTF.

This CDR3 is CASSSSGGWRNTEAFF. The CDR3 DNA reads TGCGCCAGCAGCTCCTCAGGGGGCTGGAGGAACACTGAAGCTTTCTTT. The rearrangement joins TRBV5-1 to TRBJ1-1; 8 positions match TRBD1. Germline CDR1 is SGHRS and CDR2 is YFSETQ. The CDR3 has 16 amino acids. With V trimmed by 3 bases and J by 1 base, 8 bases remained unmatched.

The chain joins TRBV7-9 to TRBJ1-1, with D possibly being TRBD1 (6 bases). The ends were cut back, 3 bases at V and 0 bases at J, with 11 bases in the middle. This CDR3 comprises 15 residues. Germline-derived CDR1 and CDR2 are SEHNR and FQNEAQ (reference sequence). This chain's CDR3 is CASSLGGTMNTEAFF. The CDR3 nucleotides are TGTGCCAGCAGCTTGGGGGGGACAATGAACACTGAAGCTTTCTTT.